This TCR beta chain was sequenced in a study of CXCR3-negative and CXCR3-positive naive CD8 T cells (dated by TCRdb to about 2019). Regarding the complete study: In total, 130 million or so TRB reads were obtained, which works out to roughly 1.5 +/- 0.3 million reads per library. Diversity and physicochemical repertoire analyses covered 11 donors pooled from two independent experiments. TRBV-TRBJ cluster analysis included naive subsets from 5 donors and memory cells from 3 donors.

For each CD8+ T cell subset, flow sorting was done in triplicate, and 250,000 to 300,000 cells per subset went directly into RLT lysis buffer. Naive CD8+ T cells were defined stringently as CD45RO-CCR7+CD27+CD95- to exclude memory contaminants. Using standard density gradient centrifugation, peripheral blood mononuclear cells were isolated from buffy coats. A FACSAria III was used to flow-sort naive CXCR3-negative and CXCR3-positive CD8+ T cells. Total RNA was extracted from sorted cells with an RNeasy Mini Kit. Broad study findings and their caveats: Repertoire diversity was comparably high in both naive subsets but much lower in memory CD8+ T cells. Within the same donor, TRBV-TRBJ usage looked similar between naive CXCR3-negative and CXCR3-positive cells, but memory cells had distinct patterns. Because surface CD5, which is linked to self-reactivity in mice, was comparable between the naive subsets, TCR interaction strength was also inferred from the physicochemical properties of TRB CDR3s. TRB CDR3s from CXCR3-positive naive cells showed higher hydrophobicity (lower Kidera factor 4), lower energy, and higher strength and volume indices than CXCR3-negative naive cells. Because CXCR3 expression was partially decreased after cryopreservation, freshly isolated PBMCs were used for most assays.

In regard to this clonotype: Its antigen remains unidentified.

Sequencing took place on a NextSeq 550. The Human TCR Profiling Kit (MiLaboratory) was used to prepare UMI-labeled 5' RACE TRB cDNA libraries. cDNA synthesis used the entire amount of extracted RNA, and PCR amplification then used the entire amount of cDNA produced. Libraries were prepared in parallel with an identical number of PCR cycles. The authors' analysis ran thus. MIGEC and MiXCR extracted about 53,000 +/- 10,000 unique UMI-labeled TRB cDNA molecules per library, requiring at least two reads per UMI. Each library averaged 40,000 +/- 10,000 functional in-frame TRB CDR3 nucleotide clonotypes without stop codons. After downsampling to 5000 UMI-labeled TRB molecules per sample, diversity metrics, including normalized Shannon-Wiener and Chao1, were computed in VDJtools. VDJtools was used to calculate clonotype-size-weighted physicochemical properties of the central five CDR3 residues, namely interaction energy, strength, volume and Kidera factor 4. TCRdb reprocessed the sequencing reads and holds a single record per CDR3 protein sequence, with no DNA. These V and J calls derive from TCRdb rather than the authors' analysis. The sample's own table lists tens of thousands of distinct CDR3 sequences. 0.95% to 1.4% of the sample is in the top ten clones.

The cysteine opens and the phenylalanine closes a CDR3 of 15 amino acids. No DNA was logged. The germline V gene sets CDR1 to SQVTM and CDR2 to ANQGSEA. The receptor's source is a human donor in good health. Some clones in this sample may be carry-over from other donors' samples. The source material was naive CXCR3- CD8+ T cells from blood. This specimen's cell subset or site label, per the study, means: CD45RO-CCR7+CD27+CD95- naive CD8+ T cells lacking CXCR3 (TNR3-). The rearrangement joined TRBV29-1 to TRBJ1-4. CDR3 sequence: CSVGYTGLHNEKLFF.